Included here is one T cell receptor (beta chain) sequence, with context. The sample comes from a study of cytomegalovirus exposure and HLA in healthy donors. The PCR made use of 60 Vbeta and 13 Jbeta primers. Only in-frame clones appear in the TCRdb table, and some are missing; sequencing was by immunoSEQ multiplex PCR. The sample totals about 140,000 clones. The CDR3 sequence is 15 residues long. Germline CDR1 is SGHTA and CDR2 is FQGNSA. V shed 1 base, J shed 6 bases, and the junction held 2 bases outside the gene matches. The gene calls are TRBV7-2 and TRBJ1-6; the match to TRBD1 covers 8 bases. Sample: PBMCs. The sequence was obtained from a man between 35 and 55 years old in good health and CMV-seronegative. The CDR3 loop reads CASSLVQGGNSPLHF. DNA of the CDR3: TGTGCCAGCAGCTTAGTACAGGGGGGTAATTCACCCCTCCACTTT. Using reference TRBV7-2 and TRBJ1-6 for the parts outside the CDR3, the full variable domain is GAGVSQSPSNKVTEKGKDVELRCDPISGHTALYWYRQSLGQGLEFLIYFQGNSAPDKSGLPSDRFSAERTGGSVSTLTIQRTQQEDSAVYLCASSLVQGGNSPLHFGNGTRLTVT.